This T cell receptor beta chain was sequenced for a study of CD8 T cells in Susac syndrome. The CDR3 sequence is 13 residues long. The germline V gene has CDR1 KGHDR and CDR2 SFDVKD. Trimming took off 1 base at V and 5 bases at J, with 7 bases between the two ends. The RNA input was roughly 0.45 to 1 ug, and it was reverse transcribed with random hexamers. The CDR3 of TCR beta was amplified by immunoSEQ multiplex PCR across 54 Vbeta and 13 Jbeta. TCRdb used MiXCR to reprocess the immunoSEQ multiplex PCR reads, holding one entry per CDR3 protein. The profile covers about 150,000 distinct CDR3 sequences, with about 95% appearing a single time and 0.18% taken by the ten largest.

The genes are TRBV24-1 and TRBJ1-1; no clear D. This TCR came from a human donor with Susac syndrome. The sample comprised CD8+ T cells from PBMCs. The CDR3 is CATSDFMYTEAFF. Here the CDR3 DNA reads TGTGCCACCAGTGATTTTATGTATACTGAAGCTTTCTTT.